What follows are 14 T cell receptor beta chains derived from one specimen sequenced in a study of CD8 T cell repertoires and HIV-1 epitope variants. TCRdb's table, derived via immunoSEQ multiplex PCR, lists solely in-frame clones and lacks some. The table has about 90,000 clones, 74% seen once; the top ten hold more than 25%. Sequencing input: uncultured baseline CD8+ T cells from peripheral blood mononuclear cells (PBMCs). The source of these receptors is a male donor with HIV.

The chain links TRBV9 to TRBJ1-4; D remains ambiguous. This CDR3 is built from 15 residues. Looked up from germline, CDR1 is SGDLS and CDR2 is YYNGEE. V lost 3 bases, J lost 0 bases, and 9 bases lay in between. CDR3 residues: CASSASWATNEKLFF. The CDR3 DNA reads as TGTGCCAGCAGCGCCTCTTGGGCAACTAATGAAAAACTGTTTTTT.

The rearrangement uses TRBV27 and TRBJ2-2; 13 bases match TRBD2. V was pared by 6 bases and J by 5 bases, with 21 bases of the junction left unmatched. Germline V lookup: CDR1 MNHEY, CDR2 SMNVEV (reference sequence). This CDR3 is built from 21 residues. The CDR3 protein is CASRSTTTSGGASGLTGELFF. The CDR3 nucleotides read TGTGCCAGCAGATCCACCACCACTAGCGGGGGGGCCTCTGGACTAACCGGGGAGCTGTTTTTT.

There are a few counts of this clone. The chain carries TRBV5-4 and TRBJ1-6; D possibly corresponds to TRBD1 (6 bases). With 3 bases removed from V and 7 bases from J, the gap between germline ends came to 17 bases. This CDR3 is built from 16 residues. The germline CDR1 and CDR2 sequences are SGHNT and YYREEE (reference sequence). The CDR3 DNA reads as TGTGCCAGCAGCTCGAGGGGGGATGTAGGAAATTCACCCCTCCACTTT. It is translated as CASSSRGDVGNSPLHF.

This clone was detected once. It is unclear where the CDR3 begins or ends on the DNA, so no DNA is shown, and the CDR3 is as TCRdb lists it. The genes are TRBV27 and TRBJ2-5; the table's D call of TRBD2 was not tested on the DNA. The CDR3 contains 15 residues when both ends are counted. Germline V gives CDR1 MNHEY, CDR2 SMNVEV (reference sequence). The CDR3 protein is CASSTSRSSAGAQYF.

This clone was seen more than once but under ten times. This chain connects TRBV14 to TRBJ2-5; TRBD2 aligns across 12 bases. The ends lost 6 bases at V and 2 bases at J; junction bases unmatched: 13. The CDR3 is 18 residues long. Looked up from germline, CDR1 is SGHDN and CDR2 is FVKESK. The CDR3 reads CASSPLAGLAGRQETQYF. The CDR3 DNA is TGTGCCAGCAGTCCCCTCGCAGGACTAGCGGGGAGACAAGAGACCCAGTACTTC.

The V call is TRBV28, the J call TRBJ1-4; D is unclear. Deletions cut 5 bases from V and 1 base from J, with 17 bases between. Germline V gene lookup returns CDR1 MDHEN and CDR2 SYDVKM. This CDR3 region has 17 residues. Here the CDR3 reads CASSVAPSGITNEKLFF. CDR3 bases: TGTGCCAGCAGTGTTGCCCCCTCCGGAATAACTAATGAAAAACTGTTTTTT.

This sequence joins TRBV28 and TRBJ2-5, with D unresolved. Germline V gives CDR1 MDHEN, CDR2 SYDVKM. The CDR3 length is 12 residues. Trimming took off 4 bases at V and 2 bases at J, with 5 bases between the two ends. The CDR3 sequence is CASSSIQETQYF. In DNA form, the CDR3 reads TGTGCCAGCAGTTCCATTCAAGAGACCCAGTACTTC.

The genes are TRBV29-1 and TRBJ2-7; possibly TRBD2 for D (5 bases). The germline V and J ends were trimmed by 0 bases and 3 bases, with 6 bases remaining between them. Looked up from germline, CDR1 is SQVTM and CDR2 is ANQGSEA. The CDR3 length is 12 residues. The DNA of the CDR3 is TGCAGCGTTGAAGAAGGGAGCTACGAGCAGTACTTC. Translating gives CSVEEGSYEQYF.

The chain couples TRBV5-5 to TRBJ2-1; D is perhaps TRBD1 (5 bases). The CDR3 is made up of 15 amino acids. Germline lookup yields CDR1 SGHKS and CDR2 YYEKEE (reference sequence). Trimming removed 6 bases at V and 4 bases at J, with 17 bases between. For the CDR3, the DNA is TGTGCCAGCACCGTGAGGTGGGGCCCTTACAATGAGCAGTTCTTC. Its protein is CASTVRWGPYNEQFF.

In regard to this clone: In the same sample, other DNA sequences code for this CDR3. The V and J genes are TRBV9 and TRBJ2-3; the D gene is possibly TRBD2 (7 bases). The V and J ends lost 4 bases and 4 bases respectively, with 16 bases between them. Germline assignment: CDR1 SGDLS and CDR2 YYNGEE. The CDR3 length is 15 residues. The CDR3 DNA follows: TGTGCCAGCAGCCCCTCGGCGGGGGCATCAGATACGCAGTATTTT. Its protein product is CASSPSAGASDTQYF.

This chain joins TRBV15 and TRBJ2-7; 9 bases map to TRBD2. The CDR3 loop spans 14 amino acids. After removal of 1 base from V and 3 bases from J, the junction contained 1 base not matched to a gene. In germline, CDR1 is LNHNV, CDR2 YYDKDF (reference sequence). CDR3 sequence: CATSRGLADYEQYF. CDR3 nucleotide sequence: TGTGCCACCAGCAGAGGACTAGCGGACTACGAGCAGTACTTC.

This clone was observed a handful of times. The rearrangement joins TRBV11-2 to TRBJ2-7, with 9 bases that match TRBD1. CDR3 size: 14 residues. The ends lost 5 bases at V and 5 bases at J; junction bases unmatched: 7. CDR1 SGHAT and CDR2 FQNNGV come from the germline V gene. The CDR3 reads CASSHGTGYNEQYF. Written as DNA, the CDR3 is TGTGCCAGCAGCCATGGGACAGGGTATAACGAGCAGTACTTC.

The chain uses TRBV5-4 and TRBJ2-4; 7 nucleotides align to TRBD1. Per the germline V gene, CDR1 is SGHNT and CDR2 is YYREEE (reference sequence). Unmatched junction bases numbered 7, after V lost 4 bases and J lost 3 bases. The CDR3 is 15 amino acids. CDR3 nucleotides: TGTGCCAGCAGCCGGATGACAGGGCACAAAAACATTCAGTACTTC. Its protein product is CASSRMTGHKNIQYF.

V and J are TRBV27 and TRBJ2-7; 11 bases match TRBD1. The CDR3 is 14 amino acids. CDR1 MNHEY and CDR2 SMNVEV come from the germline V gene (reference sequence). J was trimmed by 7 bases and V by 6 bases; bases with no gene match: 8. DNA for the CDR3: TGTGCCAGCAGGGCAGGGGACAGGGGGGGTGAGCAGTACTTC. Translating it yields CASRAGDRGGEQYF.